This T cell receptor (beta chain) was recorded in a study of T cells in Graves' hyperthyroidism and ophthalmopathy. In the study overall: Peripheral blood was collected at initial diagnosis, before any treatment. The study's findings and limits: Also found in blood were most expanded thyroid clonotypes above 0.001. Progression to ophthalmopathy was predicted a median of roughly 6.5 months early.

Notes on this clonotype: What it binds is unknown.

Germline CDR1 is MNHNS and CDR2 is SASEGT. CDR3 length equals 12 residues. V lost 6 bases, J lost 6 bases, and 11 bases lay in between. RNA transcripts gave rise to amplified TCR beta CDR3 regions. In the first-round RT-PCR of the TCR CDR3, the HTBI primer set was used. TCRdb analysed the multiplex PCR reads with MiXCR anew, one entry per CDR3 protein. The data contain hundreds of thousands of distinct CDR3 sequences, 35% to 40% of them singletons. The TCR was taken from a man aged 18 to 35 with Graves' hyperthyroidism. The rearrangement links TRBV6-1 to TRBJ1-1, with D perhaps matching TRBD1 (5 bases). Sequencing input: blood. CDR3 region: CASSQTVAEAFF. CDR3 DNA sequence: TGTGCCAGCAGCCAGACAGTTGCTGAAGCTTTCTTT.